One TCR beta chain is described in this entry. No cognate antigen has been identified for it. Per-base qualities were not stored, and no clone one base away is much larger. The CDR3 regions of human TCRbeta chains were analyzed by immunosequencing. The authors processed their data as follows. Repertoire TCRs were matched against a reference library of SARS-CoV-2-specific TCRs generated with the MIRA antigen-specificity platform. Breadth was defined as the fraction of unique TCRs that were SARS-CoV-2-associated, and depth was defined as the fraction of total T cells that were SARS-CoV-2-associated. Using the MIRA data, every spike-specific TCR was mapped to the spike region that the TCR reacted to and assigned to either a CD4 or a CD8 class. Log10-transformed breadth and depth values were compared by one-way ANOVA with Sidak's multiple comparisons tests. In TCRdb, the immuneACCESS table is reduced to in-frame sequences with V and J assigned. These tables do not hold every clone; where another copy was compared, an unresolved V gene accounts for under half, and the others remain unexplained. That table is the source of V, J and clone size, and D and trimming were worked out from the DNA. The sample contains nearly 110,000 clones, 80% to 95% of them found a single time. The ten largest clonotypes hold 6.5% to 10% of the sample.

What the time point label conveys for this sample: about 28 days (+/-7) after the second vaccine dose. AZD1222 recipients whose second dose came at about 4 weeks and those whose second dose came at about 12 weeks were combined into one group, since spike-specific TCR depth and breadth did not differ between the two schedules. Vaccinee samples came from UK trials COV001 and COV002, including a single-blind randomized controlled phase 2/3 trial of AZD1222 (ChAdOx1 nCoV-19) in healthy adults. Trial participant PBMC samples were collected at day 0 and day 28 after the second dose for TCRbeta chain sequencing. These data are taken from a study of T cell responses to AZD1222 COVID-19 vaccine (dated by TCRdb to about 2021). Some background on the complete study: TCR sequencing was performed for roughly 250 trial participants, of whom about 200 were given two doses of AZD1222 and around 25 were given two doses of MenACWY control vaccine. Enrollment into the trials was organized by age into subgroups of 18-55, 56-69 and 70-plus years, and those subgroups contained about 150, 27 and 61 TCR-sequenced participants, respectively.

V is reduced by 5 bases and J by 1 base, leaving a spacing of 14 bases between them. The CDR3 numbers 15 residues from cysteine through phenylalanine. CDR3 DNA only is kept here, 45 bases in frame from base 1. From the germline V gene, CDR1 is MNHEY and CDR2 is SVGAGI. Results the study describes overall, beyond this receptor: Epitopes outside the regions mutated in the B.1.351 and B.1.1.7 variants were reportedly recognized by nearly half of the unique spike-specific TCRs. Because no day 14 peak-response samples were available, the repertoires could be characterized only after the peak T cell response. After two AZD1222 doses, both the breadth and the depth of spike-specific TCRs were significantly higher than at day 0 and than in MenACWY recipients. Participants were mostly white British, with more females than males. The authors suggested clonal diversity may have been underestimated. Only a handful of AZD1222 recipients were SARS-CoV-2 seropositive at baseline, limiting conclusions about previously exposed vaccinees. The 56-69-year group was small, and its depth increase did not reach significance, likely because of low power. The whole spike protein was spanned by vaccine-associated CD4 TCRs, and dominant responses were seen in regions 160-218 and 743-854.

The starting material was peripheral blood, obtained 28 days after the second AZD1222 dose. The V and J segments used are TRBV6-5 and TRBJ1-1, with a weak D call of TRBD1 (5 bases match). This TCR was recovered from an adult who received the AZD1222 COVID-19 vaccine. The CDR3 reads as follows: CASSTLDSRNTEAFF. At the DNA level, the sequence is TGTGCCAGCAGTACCCTAGACAGCAGGAACACTGAAGCTTTCTTT.